In this sample, the clone carrying this T cell receptor beta chain turned up a few times. Its specificity is not known. This specimen comes from a study of response to subunit inactivated influenza vaccine. General study points: Authors suggested each seasonal influenza vaccination recruits few new T cells.

TCRdb reanalysed the RT-PCR reads using MiXCR and keeps one entry per CDR3 protein. The sample shows approximately 700,000 distinct CDR3 sequences, 15% to 19% of them seen only once. This TCR derives from a man aged 45-60 years who received an inactivated influenza vaccine. The source was PBMCs from blood, collected 11 to 12 days after vaccination.

The CDR3 nucleotides read TGTGCCAGCTCACCAACCGGGACAGGGGATGAGCAGTTCTTC. Its translation is CASSPTGTGDEQFF. The J gene is TRBJ2-1, the V gene TRBV18; 10 bases fit TRBD1. Germline CDR1 and CDR2: KGHSH and LQKENI. Unmatched junction bases numbered 3, after V lost 2 bases and J lost 8 bases. The CDR3 contains 14 residues.